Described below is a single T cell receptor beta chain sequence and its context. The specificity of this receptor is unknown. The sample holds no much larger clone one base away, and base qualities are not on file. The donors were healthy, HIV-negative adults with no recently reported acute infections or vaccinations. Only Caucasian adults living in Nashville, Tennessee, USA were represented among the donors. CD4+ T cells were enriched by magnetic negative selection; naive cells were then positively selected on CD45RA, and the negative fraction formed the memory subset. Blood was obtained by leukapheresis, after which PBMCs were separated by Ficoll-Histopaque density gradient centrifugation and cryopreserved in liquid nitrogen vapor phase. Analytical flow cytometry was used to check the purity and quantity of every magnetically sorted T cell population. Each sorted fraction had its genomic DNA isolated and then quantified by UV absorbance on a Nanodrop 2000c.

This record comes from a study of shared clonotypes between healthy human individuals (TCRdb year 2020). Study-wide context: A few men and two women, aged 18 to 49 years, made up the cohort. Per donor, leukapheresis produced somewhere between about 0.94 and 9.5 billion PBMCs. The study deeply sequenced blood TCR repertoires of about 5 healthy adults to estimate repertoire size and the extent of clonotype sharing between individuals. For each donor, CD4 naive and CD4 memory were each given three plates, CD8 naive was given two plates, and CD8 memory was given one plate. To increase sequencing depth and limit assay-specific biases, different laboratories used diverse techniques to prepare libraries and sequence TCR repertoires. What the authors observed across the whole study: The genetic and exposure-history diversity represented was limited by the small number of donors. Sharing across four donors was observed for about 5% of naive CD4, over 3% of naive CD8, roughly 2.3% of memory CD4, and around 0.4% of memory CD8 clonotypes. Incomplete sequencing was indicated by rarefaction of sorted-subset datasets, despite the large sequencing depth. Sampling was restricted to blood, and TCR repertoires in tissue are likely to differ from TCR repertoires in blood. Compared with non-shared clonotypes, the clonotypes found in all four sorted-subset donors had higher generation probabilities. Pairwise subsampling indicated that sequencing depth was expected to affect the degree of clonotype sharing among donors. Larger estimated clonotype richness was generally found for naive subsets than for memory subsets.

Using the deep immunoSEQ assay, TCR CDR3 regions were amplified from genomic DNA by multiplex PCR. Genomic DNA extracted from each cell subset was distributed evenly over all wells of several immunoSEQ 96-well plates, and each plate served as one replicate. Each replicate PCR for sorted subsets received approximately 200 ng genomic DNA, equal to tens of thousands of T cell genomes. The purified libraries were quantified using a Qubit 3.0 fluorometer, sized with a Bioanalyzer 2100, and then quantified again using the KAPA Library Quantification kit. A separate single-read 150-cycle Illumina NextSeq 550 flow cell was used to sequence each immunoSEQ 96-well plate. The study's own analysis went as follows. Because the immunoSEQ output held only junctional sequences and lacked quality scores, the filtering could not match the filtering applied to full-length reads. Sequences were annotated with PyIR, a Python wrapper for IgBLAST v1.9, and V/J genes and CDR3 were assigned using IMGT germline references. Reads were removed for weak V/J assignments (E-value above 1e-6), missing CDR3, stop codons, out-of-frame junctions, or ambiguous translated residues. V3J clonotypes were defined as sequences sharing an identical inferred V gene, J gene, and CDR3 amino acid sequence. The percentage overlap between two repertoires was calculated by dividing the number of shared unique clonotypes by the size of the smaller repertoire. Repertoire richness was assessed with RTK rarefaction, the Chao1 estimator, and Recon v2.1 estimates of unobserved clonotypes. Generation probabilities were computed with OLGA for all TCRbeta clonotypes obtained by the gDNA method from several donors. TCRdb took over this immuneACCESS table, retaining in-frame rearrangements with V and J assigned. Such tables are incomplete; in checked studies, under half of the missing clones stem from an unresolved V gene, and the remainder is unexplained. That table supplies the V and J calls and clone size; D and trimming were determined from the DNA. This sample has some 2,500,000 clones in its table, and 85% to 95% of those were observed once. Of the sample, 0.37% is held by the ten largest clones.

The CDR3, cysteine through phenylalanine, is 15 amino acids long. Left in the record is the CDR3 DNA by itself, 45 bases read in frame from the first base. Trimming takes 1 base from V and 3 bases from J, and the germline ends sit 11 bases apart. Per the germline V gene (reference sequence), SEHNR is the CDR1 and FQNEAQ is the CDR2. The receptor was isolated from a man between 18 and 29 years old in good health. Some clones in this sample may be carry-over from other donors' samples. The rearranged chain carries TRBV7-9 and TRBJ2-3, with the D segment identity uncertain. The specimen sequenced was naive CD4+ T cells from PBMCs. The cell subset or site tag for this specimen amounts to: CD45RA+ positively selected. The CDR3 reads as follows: CASSLVPLITDTQYF. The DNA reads TGTGCCAGCAGCTTAGTTCCACTAATTACAGATACGCAGTATTTT.